These 25 T cell receptor beta chains originate from one sample sequenced in a study of cytomegalovirus exposure and HLA in healthy donors. 60 Vbeta and 13 Jbeta primers were used in PCR. Assay used: immunoSEQ multiplex PCR; TCRdb lists only in-frame clones, some missing. The table has just over 150,000 clones, about three quarters seen once. Input material: PBMCs. These receptors were collected from a woman in her fifties or sixties in good health and CMV-seropositive.

The chain couples TRBV6-4 to TRBJ2-7; 8 bases match TRBD1. V trimming: 2 bases; J trimming: 2 bases; junction bases outside the gene matches: 5. Germline V CDR1 and CDR2: MRHNA, SNTAGT. The CDR3 totals 15 residues. This CDR3 reads CASSDPGGSTYEQYF. The CDR3 bases are TGTGCCAGCAGTGACCCAGGGGGCTCAACCTACGAGCAGTACTTC.

J is TRBJ2-7 and V is TRBV19, with 10 bases matching TRBD2. Germline V gives CDR1 LNHDA, CDR2 SQIVND (reference sequence). V lost 6 bases and J lost 3; bases outside the gene matches: 8. This CDR3 has 15 residues. The chain's CDR3 is CASSLTGTSVYEQYF. In DNA, the CDR3 is TGTGCCAGTAGCCTCACCGGGACTAGCGTCTACGAGCAGTACTTC.

The gene calls are TRBV19 and TRBJ1-5; D remains ambiguous. This CDR3 has 17 residues. CDR1 LNHDA and CDR2 SQIVND come from the germline V gene (reference sequence). Trimming cost V 1 base and J 0 bases, with 13 bases left between them. The CDR3, as DNA: TGTGCCAGTAGTATAGGTTTCGCGGACTATAGCAATCAGCCCCAGCATTTT. It specifies CASSIGFADYSNQPQHF.

The CDR3 protein is CASSMWEYNEQFF. CDR3 nucleotides: TGTGCCAGTAGTATGTGGGAGTACAATGAGCAGTTCTTC. This chain connects TRBV19 to TRBJ2-1, with a possible D match to TRBD2 (5 bases). This CDR3 has 13 amino acids. Germline V CDR1 and CDR2: LNHDA, SQIVND (reference sequence). V lost 3 bases, J lost 4 bases, and 7 bases lay in between.

CDR3 amino acids: CASSPGRVKYEQYF. DNA for the CDR3: TGTGCCAGCAGCCCCGGCCGGGTTAAATACGAGCAGTACTTC. This sequence joins TRBV11-2 and TRBJ2-7; D is undetermined. Germline CDR1 reads SGHAT; CDR2 reads FQNNGV. This CDR3 comprises 14 residues. V was cut by 5 bases and J by 4 bases, with 15 bases left in between.

The V call is TRBV19, the J call TRBJ2-1, with a weak D call TRBD2 (6 bases). The germline gives CDR1 LNHDA, CDR2 SQIVND (reference sequence). Trimming took off 6 bases at V and 7 bases at J, with 22 bases between the two ends. This CDR3 has 16 amino acids. The CDR3, as DNA: TGTGCCAGTAGCACGATGGCGGGGCGGGCTCATAATGAGCAGTTCTTC. It is translated as CASSTMAGRAHNEQFF.

This clone occurred a few times. The chain recombines TRBV9 with TRBJ2-3, with TRBD2 matching over 7 bases. Germline CDR1 and CDR2: SGDLS and YYNGEE. V lost 0 bases and J lost 3; bases outside the gene matches: 4. This CDR3 region has 15 residues. CDR3: CASSVGAGETDTQYF. The CDR3 coding sequence is TGTGCCAGCAGCGTAGGGGCGGGAGAGACAGATACGCAGTATTTT.

The V call is TRBV2, the J call TRBJ2-1; TRBD1 aligns across 10 bases. CDR3 size: 14 residues. V was clipped by 1 base and J by 6 bases; unmatched bases: 0. Germline V lookup: CDR1 SNHLY, CDR2 FYNNEI. DNA of the CDR3: TGTGCCAGCAGTGAAGGGACAGGGGGCAATGAGCAGTTCTTC. Translating gives CASSEGTGGNEQFF.

Note on this clone: Other DNA sequences from this sample encode an identical CDR3 as well. The chain joins TRBV2 to TRBJ2-5; D call uncertain. CDR1 is SNHLY and CDR2 is FYNNEI in the germline V gene. CDR3 size: 12 residues. V was cut by 0 bases and J by 5 bases, with 4 bases left in between. The CDR3 sequence is CASSEARETQYF. The CDR3 nucleotides are TGTGCCAGCAGTGAAGCGCGGGAGACCCAGTACTTC.

The chain is built from TRBV7-9 and TRBJ2-5; 9 nucleotides agree with TRBD1. V lost 0 bases to trimming and J lost 7 bases; unmatched junction nucleotides: 9. Looked up from germline, CDR1 is SEHNR and CDR2 is FQNEAQ (reference sequence). The CDR3 sequence is 16 residues long. In DNA, the CDR3 is TGTGCCAGCAGCTTAGCGGGCGGTGGGGGACAGGGGACCCAGTACTTC. Its translation is CASSLAGGGGQGTQYF.

This clone was seen only a few times. The gene calls are TRBV5-5 and TRBJ1-2; 10 bases fit TRBD1. Germline trimming cut 3 bases from V and 7 bases from J; bases unmatched to any gene: 9. The CDR3 contains 15 residues. The germline CDR1 and CDR2 sequences are SGHKS and YYEKEE (reference sequence). Written as DNA, the CDR3 is TGTGCCAGCAGCTGGGCCGGGACAGGGGTTCTTGGCTACACCTTC. The encoded protein is CASSWAGTGVLGYTF. The whole variable domain, remainder taken from reference TRBV5-5 and TRBJ1-2, is DAGVTQSPTHLIKTRGQQVTLRCSPISGHKSVSWYQQVLGQGPQFIFQYYEKEERGRGNFPDRFSARQFPNYSSELNVNALLLGDSALYLCASSWAGTGVLGYTFGSGTRLTVV.

This clone turned up a few times. The CDR3 DNA follows: TGTGCCAGCACCCTTCATCAAGGCGGACAGGGCTACACCTTC. Translation gives CASTLHQGGQGYTF. The chain joins TRBV7-9 to TRBJ1-2; weak D call: TRBD1 (6 bases). The V gene lost 7 bases and the J gene lost 8 bases, with 20 bases spanning the gap. Per the germline V gene, CDR1 is SEHNR and CDR2 is FQNEAQ (reference sequence). The CDR3 consists of 14 residues.

This clone has only a few counts. The V gene is TRBV5-1, the J gene TRBJ1-1, with 7 bases aligning to TRBD1. The CDR3 has 15 residues. Germline-derived CDR1 and CDR2 are SGHRS and YFSETQ. V was pared by 3 bases and J by 2 bases, with 7 bases of the junction left unmatched. CDR3 residues: CASSSTGTVNTEAFF. The CDR3 region has the DNA TGCGCCAGCAGCTCGACCGGGACAGTAAACACTGAAGCTTTCTTT.

This rearrangement joins TRBV6-1 to TRBJ1-2; D is perhaps TRBD1 (5 bases). V was shortened by 6 bases and J by 2 bases, with 10 bases between the two germline ends. The CDR3 is 13 residues long. CDR1 MNHNS and CDR2 SASEGT come from the germline V gene. This chain's CDR3 is CASRSGGNYGYTF. In DNA form, the CDR3 reads TGTGCCAGCAGGTCGGGGGGGAACTATGGCTACACCTTC.

The chain has TRBV7-9 and TRBJ1-4; no reliable D call. Germline V gene sequence: CDR1 SEHNR, CDR2 FQNEAQ (reference sequence). The germline V and J ends were trimmed by 5 bases and 6 bases, with 13 bases remaining between them. This CDR3 has 14 residues. The CDR3 reads CASSLGPAHEKLFF. CDR3 coding DNA: TGTGCCAGCAGCCTTGGGCCCGCGCATGAAAAACTGTTTTTT. The complete variable domain, with remaining parts taken from reference TRBV7-9 and TRBJ1-4, reads DTGVSQNPRHKITKRGQNVTFRCDPISEHNRLYWYRQTLGQGPEFLTYFQNEAQLEKSRLLSDRFSAERPKGSFSTLEIQRTEQGDSAMYLCASSLGPAHEKLFFGSGTQLSVL.

V usage is TRBV7-8 and J usage is TRBJ2-7; weak D call: TRBD1 (5 bases). The CDR3 extends over 13 amino acids. V dropped 3 bases and J dropped 6 bases, with 12 bases sitting between them. Germline V lookup: CDR1 SGHVS, CDR2 FQNEAQ. The CDR3: CASSFAGQGEQYF. DNA for the CDR3: TGTGCCAGCAGCTTCGCAGGGCAAGGCGAGCAGTACTTC.

This chain joins TRBV7-2 and TRBJ2-3, with TRBD2 as a possible D gene (7 bases). There are 16 residues in the CDR3. Germline loops: CDR1 SGHTA, CDR2 FQGNSA. V was pared by 1 base and J by 2 bases, with 13 bases between. CDR3 nucleotide sequence: TGTGCCAGCAGCTTAGTTGCGGGGGCCCTCACAGATACGCAGTATTTT. This gives the protein CASSLVAGALTDTQYF. Together with reference TRBV7-2 and TRBJ2-3, the CDR3 gives the full variable domain: GAGVSQSPSNKVTEKGKDVELRCDPISGHTALYWYRQSLGQGLEFLIYFQGNSAPDKSGLPSDRFSAERTGGSVSTLTIQRTQQEDSAVYLCASSLVAGALTDTQYFGPGTRLTVL.

The genes are TRBV28 and TRBJ1-5; D unclear. V lost 2 bases to trimming and J lost 3 bases, with 8 bases between them. The CDR3 extends over 14 amino acids. Germline lookup yields CDR1 MDHEN and CDR2 SYDVKM. CDR3 loop: CASSLSQNNQPQHF. The CDR3 DNA reads TGTGCCAGCAGTTTAAGTCAGAACAATCAGCCCCAGCATTTT.

In this sample, this clone turned up once. The gene calls are TRBV5-4 and TRBJ1-2; no firm D call. The CDR3 runs to 14 residues. Deletions cut 5 bases from V and 8 bases from J, with 19 bases between. In germline, CDR1 is SGHNT, CDR2 YYREEE (reference sequence). CDR3 nucleotide sequence: TGTGCCAGCAGGGACCTCAGCGGGCAATGGGGCTACACCTTC. Amino acids: CASRDLSGQWGYTF.

The chain carries TRBV5-1 and TRBJ2-5; the D is unclear. This CDR3 comprises 14 residues. Trimming removed 4 bases from V and 1 base from J, with 11 bases in between. Germline V gene data show CDR1 as SGHRS and CDR2 as YFSETQ. DNA of the CDR3: TGCGCCAGCAGCGAGGCCCTCGGCCAAGAGACCCAGTACTTC. This gives the protein CASSEALGQETQYF.

V is TRBV7-9 and J is TRBJ2-7; 9 positions agree with TRBD1. There are 15 residues in the CDR3. Germline V CDR1 and CDR2: SEHNR, FQNEAQ (reference sequence). The V gene end was trimmed by 5 bases and the J gene end by 5 bases; junction bases not matched to a gene: 10. The CDR3 DNA sequence: TGTGCCAGCAGCAATCACAGGGGGCGATCCCACGAGCAGTACTTC. It yields the protein CASSNHRGRSHEQYF.

The V call is TRBV9, the J call TRBJ2-3; a possible D gene is TRBD1 (6 bases). V lost 0 bases and J lost 6, with 14 bases in between. This CDR3 region has 15 residues. Looked up from germline, CDR1 is SGDLS and CDR2 is YYNGEE. Written as DNA, the CDR3 is TGTGCCAGCAGCGTAGGACCTAGCCAGGGGGATACGCAGTATTTT. It yields the protein CASSVGPSQGDTQYF.

The chain employs TRBV19 and TRBJ2-1; 11 bases fit TRBD2. V shed 5 bases, J shed 8 bases, and the junction held 2 bases outside the gene matches. CDR1 is LNHDA and CDR2 is SQIVND in the germline V gene (reference sequence). There are 13 residues in the CDR3. CDR3 in DNA: TGTGCCAGTAGTCTAGCGGGAGGCGATGAGCAGTTCTTC. Its translation: CASSLAGGDEQFF. Together with reference TRBV19 and TRBJ2-1, the CDR3 gives the full variable domain: DGGITQSPKYLFRKEGQNVTLSCEQNLNHDAMYWYRQDPGQGLRLIYYSQIVNDFQKGDIAEGYSVSREKKESFPLTVTSAQKNPTAFYLCASSLAGGDEQFFGPGTRLTVL.

This clone was recorded many times. The chain combines TRBV6-6 with TRBJ1-6; TRBD1 might be the D (5 bases). The V and J ends lost 2 bases and 11 bases respectively, with 13 bases between them. The CDR3 contains 14 residues. Germline CDR1 reads MNHNY; CDR2 reads SVGAGI (reference sequence). In nucleotides, the CDR3 is TGTGCCAGCAGTTACACCGGGGGGGGGACACCCCTCCACTTT. Its translation: CASSYTGGGTPLHF.

The genes are TRBV27 and TRBJ2-5; 9 bases are a match to TRBD1. The CDR3 contains 16 residues. V was pared by 4 bases and J by 2 bases, with 8 bases of the junction left unmatched. Germline V lookup: CDR1 MNHEY, CDR2 SMNVEV (reference sequence). The CDR3 spells CASSSPGTGIQETQYF. The DNA of the CDR3 is TGTGCCAGCAGTTCCCCCGGGACAGGGATACAAGAGACCCAGTACTTC.